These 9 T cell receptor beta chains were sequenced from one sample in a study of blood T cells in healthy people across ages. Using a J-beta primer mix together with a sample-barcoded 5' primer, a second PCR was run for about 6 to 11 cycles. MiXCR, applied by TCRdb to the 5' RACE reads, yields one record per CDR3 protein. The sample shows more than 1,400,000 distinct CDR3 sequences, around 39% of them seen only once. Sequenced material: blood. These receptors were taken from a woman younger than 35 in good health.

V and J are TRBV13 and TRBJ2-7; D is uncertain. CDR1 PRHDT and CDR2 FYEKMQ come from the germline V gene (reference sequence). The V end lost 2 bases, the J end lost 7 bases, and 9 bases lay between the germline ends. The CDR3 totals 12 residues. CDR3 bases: TGTGCCAGCAGCTTAATTGTGGATGAGCAGTACTTC. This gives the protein CASSLIVDEQYF.

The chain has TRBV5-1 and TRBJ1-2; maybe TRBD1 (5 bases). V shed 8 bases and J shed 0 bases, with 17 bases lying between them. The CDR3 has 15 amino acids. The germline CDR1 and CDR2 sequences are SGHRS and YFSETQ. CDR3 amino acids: CASRRQKEANYGYTF. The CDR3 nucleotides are TGCGCCAGTAGGCGACAGAAAGAAGCTAACTATGGCTACACCTTC.

CDR3 sequence reads: CASSLNRQIHNEQFF. DNA for the CDR3: TGTGCCAGCAGTTTAAACCGACAGATCCACAATGAGCAGTTCTTC. V usage is TRBV12-3 or TRBV12-4 and J usage is TRBJ2-1, with D maybe TRBD1 (5 bases). The CDR3 length is 15 residues. Trimming left V 2 bases short and J 5 bases short, with 13 bases between.

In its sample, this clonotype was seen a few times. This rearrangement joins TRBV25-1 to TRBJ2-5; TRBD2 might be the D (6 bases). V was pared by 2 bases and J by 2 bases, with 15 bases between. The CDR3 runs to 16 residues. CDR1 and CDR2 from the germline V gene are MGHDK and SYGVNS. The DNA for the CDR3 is TGTGCCAGCAGTGAACTGGGCGGGAAAGAGCAAGAGACCCAGTACTTC. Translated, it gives CASSELGGKEQETQYF.

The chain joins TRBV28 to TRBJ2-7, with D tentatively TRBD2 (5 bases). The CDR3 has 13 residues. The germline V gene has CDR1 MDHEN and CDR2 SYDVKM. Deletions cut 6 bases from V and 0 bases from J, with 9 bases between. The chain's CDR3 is CASRWETSYEQYF. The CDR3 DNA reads TGTGCCAGCAGATGGGAGACCTCCTACGAGCAGTACTTC.

The CDR3 spells CASGWGLTYEQYF. CDR3 nucleotide sequence: TGTGCCAGTGGGTGGGGGCTTACCTACGAGCAGTACTTC. The V call is TRBV12-3 or TRBV12-4, the J call TRBJ2-4, with D tentatively TRBD1 (6 bases). The J call is in doubt because the DNA end fits TRBJ2-7 better. CDR3 length: 13 amino acids.

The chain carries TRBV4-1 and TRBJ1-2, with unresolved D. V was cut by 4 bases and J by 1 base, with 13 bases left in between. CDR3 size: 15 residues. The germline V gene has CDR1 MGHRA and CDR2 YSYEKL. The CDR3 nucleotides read TGCGCCAGCAGCCCAACAGCAATGGATAACTATGGCTACACCTTC. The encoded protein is CASSPTAMDNYGYTF.

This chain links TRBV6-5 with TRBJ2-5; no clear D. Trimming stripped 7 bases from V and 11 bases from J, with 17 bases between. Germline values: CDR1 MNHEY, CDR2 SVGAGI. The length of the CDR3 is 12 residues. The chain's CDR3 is CASTNSDNEQYF. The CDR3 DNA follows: TGTGCCAGCACCAACAGTGACAATGAGCAGTACTTC.

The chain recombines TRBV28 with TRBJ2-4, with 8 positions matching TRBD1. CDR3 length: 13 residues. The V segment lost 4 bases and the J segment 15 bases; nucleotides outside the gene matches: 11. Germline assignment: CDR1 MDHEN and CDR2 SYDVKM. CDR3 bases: TGTGCCAGCAGTTCGACAGGGGTACGAAGGGGGTACTTC. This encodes CASSSTGVRRGYF.